A single sample is the source of the 27 T cell receptor beta chains below, sequenced in a study of blood T cell repertoires in COVID-19 (dated by TCRdb to the early 2020s). The receptor library was made with the immunoSEQ multiplex PCR assay. As stored in TCRdb, this immuneACCESS dataset retains in-frame rearrangements with V and J assigned. A fraction of the clones does not appear; measured against another copy, unresolved V genes explain less than half of the discrepancy, and the remainder lacks a known reason. The sample profile shows approximately 270,000 clones; approximately 90% of them were found once. Of the sample, about 4% is held by the ten largest clones. Sequenced input: PBMCs or T cells enriched from blood (not recorded which). These TCRs come from a woman in her 30s with acute COVID-19.

The CDR3: CASSLSAQGRNQPQHF. CDR3 DNA: TGTGCCAGCAGTTTATCGGCACAGGGGCGGAATCAGCCCCAGCATTTT. The gene calls are TRBV27 and TRBJ1-5; TRBD1 agrees at 7 bases. The CDR3 spans 16 residues. In germline, CDR1 is MNHEY, CDR2 SMNVEV (reference sequence). J gave up 4 bases and V 0 bases, and 6 bases lay outside the gene matches.

This sequence joins TRBV5-1 and TRBJ1-2, with unresolved D. Germline CDR1 reads SGHRS; CDR2 reads YFSETQ. The germline V and J ends were trimmed by 0 bases and 7 bases, with 10 bases remaining between them. This CDR3 is 13 amino acids long. The CDR3 DNA sequence: TGCGCCAGCAGCTTGGAAACAGAAGGTGGCTACACCTTC. Translating it yields CASSLETEGGYTF.

The chain recombines TRBV4-1 with TRBJ2-7, with 7 bases lining up with TRBD1. The trim removed 4 bases at V and 2 bases at J, leaving 11 bases unmatched. Looked up from germline, CDR1 is MGHRA and CDR2 is YSYEKL. This CDR3 has 16 amino acids. The CDR3 region is CASSPSGQPGAYEQYF. For the CDR3, the DNA is TGCGCCAGCAGCCCTTCGGGACAGCCTGGTGCCTACGAGCAGTACTTC.

The V gene is TRBV7-8, the J gene TRBJ2-5, with TRBD1 identical over 10 bases. The junction had 4 bases not matched to a gene; V was cut back by 1 base and J by 2 bases. Germline loops: CDR1 SGHVS, CDR2 FQNEAQ. The CDR3 extends over 16 amino acids. CDR3 nucleotides: TGTGCCAGCAGCTTAGGATCGGGACAGGGGCAAGAGACCCAGTACTTC. Residues: CASSLGSGQGQETQYF.

The genes are TRBV18 and TRBJ1-5; 9 bases match TRBD1. Germline lookup yields CDR1 KGHSH and CDR2 LQKENI. This CDR3 region has 14 residues. J lost 5 bases, V lost 2 bases, and 1 base had no gene match. CDR3 nucleotide sequence: TGTGCCAGCTCACCATGGACAGGGGATCAGCCCCAGCATTTT. This encodes CASSPWTGDQPQHF.

This rearrangement joins TRBV27 to TRBJ2-2; D may be TRBD1 (6 bases). The CDR3 spans 15 residues. V was clipped by 2 bases and J by 3 bases, with 10 bases between them. From germline, CDR1 is MNHEY and CDR2 SMNVEV (reference sequence). CDR3 sequence: CASSLRGQDTGELFF. The CDR3 DNA reads as TGTGCCAGCAGTTTAAGGGGACAAGACACCGGGGAGCTGTTTTTT.

The chain is built from TRBV5-1 and TRBJ2-2; 9 bases map to TRBD1. The germline V gene encodes CDR1 SGHRS and CDR2 YFSETQ. With V trimmed by 5 bases and J by 3 bases, 5 bases remained unmatched. This CDR3 comprises 15 residues. The CDR3 region is CASSLGQGYTGELFF. In nucleotides, the CDR3 is TGCGCCAGCAGTTTAGGACAGGGGTACACCGGGGAGCTGTTTTTT.

The chain couples TRBV5-1 to TRBJ2-7; 8 bases map to TRBD2. The CDR3 length is 16 residues. With V trimmed by 1 base and J by 4 bases, 10 bases remained unmatched. Per germline, CDR1 SGHRS and CDR2 YFSETQ. Written as DNA, the CDR3 is TGCGCCAGCAGCTTGAGTACGGGAGGGGCCGGATACGAGCAGTACTTC. As protein: CASSLSTGGAGYEQYF.

V gene TRBV25-1 combines with J gene TRBJ2-7; TRBD1 matches at 7 bases. J gave up 2 bases and V 6 bases, and 4 bases lay outside the gene matches. The germline CDR1 and CDR2 sequences are MGHDK and SYGVNS. CDR3 size: 13 residues. Here the CDR3 DNA reads TGTGCCAGCAGCGGGACAGCTACCTACGAGCAGTACTTC. Translating gives CASSGTATYEQYF.

The chain couples TRBV7-9 to TRBJ2-2, with 7 bases aligning to TRBD1. V was clipped by 5 bases and J by 7 bases; unmatched bases: 7. This CDR3 region has 14 residues. Germline CDR1 reads SEHNR; CDR2 reads FQNEAQ (reference sequence). The CDR3 DNA follows: TGTGCCAGCAGCAGACGAGGGGACAGCGGGGAGCTGTTTTTT. Amino acids: CASSRRGDSGELFF. The full variable domain, its missing parts supplied by reference TRBV7-9 and TRBJ2-2, is DTGVSQNPRHKITKRGQNVTFRCDPISEHNRLYWYRQTLGQGPEFLTYFQNEAQLEKSRLLSDRFSAERPKGSFSTLEIQRTEQGDSAMYLCASSRRGDSGELFFGEGSRLTVL.

J is TRBJ2-7 and V is TRBV5-1; TRBD1 matches at 9 bases. The germline gives CDR1 SGHRS, CDR2 YFSETQ. The CDR3 has 16 amino acids. V gave up 0 bases and J gave up 2 bases; unmatched junction bases: 6. The CDR3 sequence: CASSLGRDRVPYEQYF. CDR3 bases: TGCGCCAGCAGCTTGGGGAGGGACAGGGTGCCCTACGAGCAGTACTTC.

The rearrangement uses TRBV13 and TRBJ2-1; D unresolved. V lost 2 bases and J 8 bases, leaving 19 bases between the germline ends. CDR1 is PRHDT, CDR2 FYEKMQ, per germline (reference sequence). This CDR3 contains 16 residues. In nucleotides, the CDR3 is TGTGCCAGCAGCTTATTTGGCAGCGCAAATTCGGATGAGCAGTTCTTC. Amino acid sequence: CASSLFGSANSDEQFF. Full variable domain (outside the CDR3, taken from reference TRBV13 and TRBJ2-1): AAGVIQSPRHLIKEKRETATLKCYPIPRHDTVYWYQQGPGQDPQFLISFYEKMQSDKGSIPDRFSAQQFSDYHSELNMSSLELGDSALYFCASSLFGSANSDEQFFGPGTRLTVL.

The V and J genes are TRBV5-4 and TRBJ1-1; the D gene is possibly TRBD1 (5 bases). Trimming removed 4 bases at V and 1 base at J, with 14 bases between. The CDR3 length is 15 residues. Per the germline V gene, CDR1 is SGHNT and CDR2 is YYREEE (reference sequence). In DNA, the CDR3 is TGTGCCAGCAGCCCACAGTTTGGGGCGAACACTGAAGCTTTCTTT. It codes for CASSPQFGANTEAFF.

The chain combines TRBV6-5 with TRBJ2-1, with a possible D match to TRBD1 (7 bases). Germline V CDR1 and CDR2: MNHEY, SVGAGI. This CDR3 has 14 amino acids. The V gene lost 5 bases and the J gene lost 3 bases, with 11 bases spanning the gap. CDR3 region: CASSQGGGYNEQFF. As DNA, the CDR3 is TGTGCCAGCAGTCAGGGGGGAGGCTACAATGAGCAGTTCTTC.

V is TRBV12-5 and J is TRBJ1-5; D ambiguous. The CDR3 has 14 residues. The V and J ends lost 8 bases and 5 bases respectively, with 16 bases between them. Germline V lookup: CDR1 LGHNT, CDR2 FRNRAP. CDR3 region: CASLFTRPHQPQHF. The CDR3 DNA sequence: TGTGCTAGTCTCTTTACGAGGCCCCATCAGCCCCAGCATTTT.

The chain joins TRBV19 to TRBJ1-1, with unresolved D. CDR1 is LNHDA and CDR2 is SQIVND in the germline V gene (reference sequence). This CDR3 contains 12 residues. Between the trimmed V and J ends, which lost 6 bases and 1 base, there was a span of 6 bases. CDR3 residues: CASSRRNTEAFF. The CDR3 nucleotides read TGTGCCAGTAGCCGTAGGAACACTGAAGCTTTCTTT.

The CDR3 is CSASFVSSGSNEQFF. CDR3 bases: TGCAGTGCTAGTTTCGTTTCTAGCGGGAGCAATGAGCAGTTCTTC. The chain uses TRBV20-1 and TRBJ2-1; 10 bases line up with TRBD2. The germline CDR1 and CDR2 sequences are DFQATT and SNEGSKA (reference sequence). The CDR3 runs 15 residues. V trimming: 3 bases; J trimming: 6 bases; junction bases outside the gene matches: 8.

V and J are TRBV2 and TRBJ2-1, with 10 bases matching TRBD2. The CDR3 length is 15 residues. Germline trimming cut 1 base from V and 9 bases from J; bases unmatched to any gene: 6. The germline V gene has CDR1 SNHLY and CDR2 FYNNEI. The CDR3 DNA sequence: TGTGCCAGCAGTGAAGGGACTAGCGGCCATAGTGAGCAGTTCTTC. Its translation is CASSEGTSGHSEQFF.

The chain couples TRBV28 to TRBJ1-2; 10 bases are shared with TRBD1. With 2 bases clipped from V and 7 bases from J, the junction kept 7 bases outside the gene matches. The CDR3 has 15 residues. CDR1 is MDHEN, CDR2 SYDVKM, per germline. CDR3 DNA: TGTGCCAGCAGTTTAGGCGACAGGGGGCTTGGTGGCTACACCTTC. Translated, it gives CASSLGDRGLGGYTF.

The chain combines TRBV18 with TRBJ2-1; D ambiguous. Germline V gives CDR1 KGHSH, CDR2 LQKENI. The CDR3 is 15 residues long. The V gene lost 1 base and the J gene lost 4 bases, with 11 bases spanning the gap. The CDR3 loop is CASSPQSVGYNEQFF. DNA of the CDR3: TGTGCCAGCTCACCACAGTCTGTCGGGTACAATGAGCAGTTCTTC.

The rearrangement joins TRBV18 to TRBJ2-2; 8 bases match TRBD2. Trimming cost V 3 bases and J 2 bases; bases outside gene matches: 8. This CDR3 contains 17 residues. Germline-derived CDR1 and CDR2 are KGHSH and LQKENI. The CDR3 DNA follows: TGTGCCAGCTCACCGCAATCTCTAGCGGGCAACACCGGGGAGCTGTTTTTT. Its translation: CASSPQSLAGNTGELFF.

The gene calls are TRBV9 and TRBJ2-1; D is unresolved. The CDR3 consists of 16 residues. Trimming pared 4 bases from V and 4 bases from J, leaving 18 bases between. CDR1 and CDR2 (germline): SGDLS, YYNGEE. This CDR3 reads CASSLHRVTPYNEQFF. The CDR3 DNA reads as TGTGCCAGCAGCCTACATCGAGTGACACCTTACAATGAGCAGTTCTTC.

The CDR3 DNA reads TGCGCCAGCAGCCCGGGACAGCTGGCCGAAAACATTCAGTACTTC. Encoded protein: CASSPGQLAENIQYF. The chain is built from TRBV5-1 and TRBJ2-4; the match to TRBD1 covers 7 bases. CDR3 length: 15 amino acids. Trimming removed 4 bases from V and 5 bases from J; junction bases left unmatched: 9. Looked up from germline, CDR1 is SGHRS and CDR2 is YFSETQ.

The V gene is TRBV29-1, the J gene TRBJ2-7; TRBD2 aligns across 13 bases. Germline V gene sequence: CDR1 SQVTM, CDR2 ANQGSEA. CDR3 length: 18 residues. Germline trimming cut 6 bases from V and 5 bases from J; bases unmatched to any gene: 19. The CDR3 loop reads CSVISGTSGMSVLDEQYF. CDR3 sequence (DNA): TGCAGCGTCATATCCGGGACTAGCGGGATGTCAGTTCTCGACGAGCAGTACTTC.

This clone came up once. At one of its ends the junction is not consistent with the germline gene, which may arise from a read error. V gene TRBV19 combines with J gene TRBJ2-1; D is uncertain. Germline V gene data show CDR1 as LNHDA and CDR2 as SQIVND (reference sequence). CDR3 size: 15 residues. The CDR3 loop reads CASSVDAISYNEQFF. The DNA of the CDR3 is TGTGCCAGTAGTGTAGACGCTATATCTTACAATGAGCAGTTCTTC.

The rearrangement uses TRBV7-8 and TRBJ2-3; 7 nucleotides line up with TRBD2. The CDR3 consists of 17 residues. The ends lost 3 bases at V and 2 bases at J; junction bases unmatched: 11. Germline loops: CDR1 SGHVS, CDR2 FQNEAQ. This chain's CDR3 is CASSLTGLSPYTDTQYF. The CDR3 DNA reads as TGTGCCAGCAGCTTGACGGGACTAAGTCCCTACACAGATACGCAGTATTTT.

The V and J genes are TRBV20-1 and TRBJ2-3, with D unclear. Germline V gene lookup returns CDR1 DFQATT and CDR2 SNEGSKA (reference sequence). V was shortened by 7 bases and J by 6 bases, with 8 bases between the two germline ends. The CDR3 spans 10 residues. As DNA, the CDR3 is TGCAGTGTGCCGCGGGATACGCAGTATTTT. This sequence encodes CSVPRDTQYF.